This TCR beta chain was captured in a study of blood T cell repertoires in COVID-19. Study background: Acute-phase and convalescent COVID-19 samples originated in the United States, Italy and Spain.

Per the authors' pipeline: Amplification of reference gene primers provided the estimated nucleated cell counts. This table comes from immunoSEQ multiplex PCR, and its TCRdb copy is limited to in-frame clones, with some not included. V and J calls and clone size are given by that table; D and trimming were obtained from the DNA. This table has 350,000 or so clones, about 86% appearing once. The sample taken for sequencing was peripheral blood. The receptor comes from a man between 25 and 39 years old with active or convalescent COVID-19.

The CDR3 loop is CASSLAPSGGVYNEQFF. CDR3 sequence (DNA): TGTGCCAGCAGCTTAGCTCCCAGCGGGGGGGTCTACAATGAGCAGTTCTTC. This sequence joins TRBV5-4 and TRBJ2-1, with TRBD2 matching over 10 bases. CDR1 SGHNT and CDR2 YYREEE come from the germline V gene (reference sequence). This CDR3 region has 17 residues. J was trimmed by 3 bases and V by 2 bases; bases with no gene match: 8.